Detailed here is one T cell receptor (beta chain). The ends were cut back, 4 bases at V and 2 bases at J, with 12 bases in the middle. Per the germline V gene, CDR1 is SQVTM and CDR2 is ANQGSEA. The CDR3 length is 13 residues. The sample originates from a study of a mutant IDH1 vaccine in newly diagnosed glioma. Measured with immunoSEQ multiplex PCR; TCRdb has only the in-frame clones, and not every one. The data show about 36,000 clones, just under 80% seen once. Time point indicated: baseline, week 1 (first vaccination visit). Treatment meaning: pre-vaccination baseline after standard-of-care therapy.

Here the sequenced sample was PBMCs, taken from a glioma patient treated with radiotherapy, temozolomide or both. The clonotype comes from a middle-aged man with glioma. Some clones in this sample may be carry-over from other donors' samples. The chain combines TRBV29-1 with TRBJ2-7, with D unresolved. The CDR3 DNA reads as TGCAGCGTTGTCCCCAGTAACACCTACGAGCAGTACTTC. Amino acids: CSVVPSNTYEQYF.